This T cell receptor beta chain is from a study of vaccination and CD4 T cells after COVID-19. As for the study in general: Overlapping spike pools from SARS-CoV-2 and HCoV-NL63, HCoV-OC43 and HCoV-229E served as culture stimuli.

Treatment of the sample: approximately nine-day PBMC culture with coronavirus spike peptide pools or control peptides (ViraFEST assay). Expanded clonotypes were found by TCR sequencing after peptide-pool stimulation (ViraFEST). The V and J ends lost 5 bases and 2 bases respectively, with 7 bases between them. The length of the CDR3 is 12 residues. From germline, CDR1 is SGHNT and CDR2 YYREEE (reference sequence). Cultured CD4+ T-cell DNA underwent Oncomine TCR Beta short-read sequencing. A single record per CDR3 protein comes from TCRdb applying MiXCR to the PCR reads. Of approximately 11,000 distinct CDR3 sequences in the sample, roughly three quarters are singletons; the top ten hold about an eighth. Turning to this clonotype: Its specificity is not known.

The gene calls are TRBV5-4 and TRBJ2-5; the D call may be TRBD1 or TRBD2 (5 bases each). This TCR was recovered from a human donor who had recovered from COVID-19. The sequencing input was CD4+ T cells from blood, cultured in vitro. The CDR3 DNA reads as TGTGCCAGCAGTGGGGGACAAGAGACCCAGTACTTC. This gives the protein CASSGGQETQYF.